These T cell receptor beta chains were read from a single sample in a study of blood T cell repertoires in COVID-19. Some clones are missing from TCRdb's copy, which holds only in-frame ones; the method was immunoSEQ multiplex PCR. The data contain approximately 170,000 clones, less than 90% of them singletons. Sequencing input: peripheral blood. All receptors derive from a man between 60 and 75 years old with acute or convalescent COVID-19. The CDR3 runs from the conserved cysteine through the conserved F or W. D genes are given only for firm matches.

V gene: TRBV19
J gene: TRBJ1-2
D gene: -
CDR3 protein: CASRTDQTLRYGYTF

V gene: TRBV6-5
J gene: TRBJ1-1
D gene: TRBD1
CDR3 protein: CASRARTGGSTEAFF

V gene: TRBV5-1
J gene: TRBJ2-1
D gene: -
CDR3 protein: CASSFRTVDSSYNEQFF

V gene: TRBV19
J gene: TRBJ1-1
D gene: TRBD1
CDR3 protein: CASSLDRGTEAFF

V gene: TRBV6-5
J gene: TRBJ1-4
D gene: -
CDR3 protein: CAAREARREKLFF

V gene: TRBV11-2
J gene: TRBJ1-2
D gene: -
CDR3 protein: CASSLDGRVGNYGYTF

V gene: TRBV4-2
J gene: TRBJ1-1
D gene: TRBD1
CDR3 protein: CASSQVQGVGTEAFF

V gene: TRBV9
J gene: TRBJ2-3
D gene: TRBD2
CDR3 protein: CASSQRGSGSVGDTQYF

V gene: TRBV10-3
J gene: TRBJ2-2
D gene: TRBD2
CDR3 protein: CAISINFGGANTGELFF

V gene: TRBV5-5
J gene: TRBJ1-4
D gene: -
CDR3 protein: CASSRTDATNEKLFF

V gene: TRBV10-3
J gene: TRBJ1-2
D gene: TRBD1
CDR3 protein: CAISRQGPTYGYTF

V gene: TRBV12-3/TRBV12-4
J gene: TRBJ2-3
D gene: -
CDR3 protein: CASSLGDTQYF

V gene: TRBV5-1
J gene: TRBJ2-7
D gene: TRBD2
CDR3 protein: CASSADLWTSSHEQYF

V gene: TRBV18
J gene: TRBJ1-2
D gene: -
CDR3 protein: CASFTETSYGYTF